The 12 T cell receptor beta chains presented below share a single source sample, sequenced in a study of T cell responses to AZD1222 COVID-19 vaccine. Here immunoSEQ multiplex PCR was the method, and the copy in TCRdb shows in-frame clones only, minus some. The sample has 100,000 or so clones, 85% to 90% seen once; the top ten hold approximately 45%. The starting material was peripheral blood, obtained 28 days after the second AZD1222 dose. These receptors were obtained from an adult who received the AZD1222 COVID-19 vaccine.

This clone was observed a few times. The rearrangement links TRBV10-3 to TRBJ1-5; D uncertain. The germline gives CDR1 ENHRY, CDR2 SYGVKD. The CDR3 covers 16 residues. V dropped 0 bases and J dropped 5 bases, with 14 bases sitting between them. The CDR3 bases are TGTGCCATCAGTGAGTCGATCGTCCAGAGTTATCAGCCCCAGCATTTT. Its translation: CAISESIVQSYQPQHF.

This clone has only one observation. CDR3: CAWNEVGDQPQHF. CDR3 DNA sequence: TGTGCCTGGAACGAGGTGGGGGATCAGCCCCAGCATTTT. This sequence joins TRBV30 and TRBJ1-5, with a possible D match to TRBD1 (5 bases). CDR1 GTSNPN and CDR2 SVGIG come from the germline V gene (reference sequence). V lost 4 bases and J lost 5, with 12 bases in between. This CDR3 is built from 13 residues. Supplemented by reference TRBV30 and TRBJ1-5, the full variable domain reads SQTIHQWPATLVQPVGSPLSLECTVEGTSNPNLYWYRQAAGRGLQLLFYSVGIGQISSEVPQNLSASRPQDRQFILSSKKLLLSDSGFYLCAWNEVGDQPQHFGDGTRLSIL.

Here the CDR3 DNA reads TGTGCCAGCAGCTTATACCGTGGTTCGAACACCGGGGAGCTGTTTTTT. It translates to CASSLYRGSNTGELFF. The chain recombines TRBV7-9 with TRBJ2-2, with D hard to call. The CDR3 has 16 residues. Germline CDR1 SEHNR, CDR2 FQNEAQ (reference sequence). V shed 2 bases and J shed 0 bases, with 10 bases lying between them.

The chain combines TRBV2 with TRBJ1-5; TRBD1 agrees at 10 bases. Germline trimming cut 8 bases from V and 0 bases from J; bases unmatched to any gene: 4. The CDR3 spans 15 residues. Germline V gene sequence: CDR1 SNHLY, CDR2 FYNNEI. The CDR3 protein is CASRTGGNSNQPQHF. The CDR3 DNA reads as TGTGCCAGCCGGACAGGGGGGAATAGCAATCAGCCCCAGCATTTT.

The J gene is TRBJ2-2, the V gene TRBV9; no definite D call. Trimming stripped 0 bases from V and 4 bases from J, with 4 bases between. Germline CDR1 is SGDLS and CDR2 is YYNGEE. The CDR3 sequence is 13 residues long. The CDR3 region is CASSVAGTGELFF. The DNA of the CDR3 is TGTGCCAGCAGCGTAGCGGGCACCGGGGAGCTGTTTTTT.

V and J are TRBV6-5 and TRBJ2-3; D not certain. This CDR3 spans 11 amino acids. V dropped 8 bases and J dropped 4 bases, with 7 bases sitting between them. From germline, CDR1 is MNHEY and CDR2 SVGAGI. CDR3 in amino acids: CASDNPDTQYF. For the CDR3, the DNA is TGTGCCAGCGATAACCCAGATACGCAGTATTTT.

This chain joins TRBV30 and TRBJ1-3, with unresolved D. This CDR3 is built from 11 residues. The germline V and J ends were trimmed by 7 bases and 0 bases, with 4 bases remaining between them. CDR1 and CDR2 from the germline V gene are GTSNPN and SVGIG (reference sequence). The CDR3: CASYSGNTIYF. The CDR3, as DNA: TGTGCCTCCTACTCTGGAAACACCATATATTTT.

The rearrangement joins TRBV18 to TRBJ2-7, with D possibly TRBD1 on 6 matching bases. The germline gives CDR1 KGHSH, CDR2 LQKENI. CDR3 length equals 14 residues. The ends were cut back, 2 bases at V and 3 bases at J, with 11 bases in the middle. This CDR3 reads CASSPTTGNYEQYF. The CDR3 nucleotides are TGTGCCAGCTCACCAACAACAGGGAACTACGAGCAGTACTTC.

This chain links TRBV6-1 with TRBJ2-1, with TRBD2 identical over 11 bases. Germline V gene data show CDR1 as MNHNS and CDR2 as SASEGT. The length of the CDR3 is 18 residues. The V segment lost 4 bases and the J segment 0 bases; nucleotides outside the gene matches: 8. The CDR3 loop is CASSALPGLADSYNEQFF. For the CDR3, the DNA is TGTGCCAGCAGTGCCCTCCCGGGACTAGCGGACTCCTACAATGAGCAGTTCTTC.

The V and J genes are TRBV5-4 and TRBJ1-4; D is perhaps TRBD1 (5 bases). Germline V gene sequence: CDR1 SGHNT, CDR2 YYREEE (reference sequence). This CDR3 region has 12 residues. The V end was cut by 7 bases, the J end by 10 bases, with 14 bases between. CDR3 bases: TGTGCCAGCCTAGTCCCTGGGGGAAAACTGTTTTTT. The encoded protein is CASLVPGGKLFF. The complete variable domain, with remaining parts taken from reference TRBV5-4 and TRBJ1-4, reads ETGVTQSPTHLIKTRGQQVTLRCSSQSGHNTVSWYQQALGQGPQFIFQYYREEENGRGNFPPRFSGLQFPNYSSELNVNALELDDSALYLCASLVPGGKLFFGSGTQLSVL.

The gene calls are TRBV19 and TRBJ2-7; 8 nucleotides align to TRBD1. V gave up 6 bases and J gave up 1 base; unmatched junction bases: 5. The CDR3 loop spans 14 amino acids. The germline gives CDR1 LNHDA, CDR2 SQIVND (reference sequence). CDR3 in DNA: TGTGCCAGTAGGCCACGACAGGGGTCCTACGAGCAGTACTTC. Amino acids: CASRPRQGSYEQYF.

This rearrangement joins TRBV10-1 to TRBJ2-7; D not resolved. The V gene's germline CDR1 is WNHNN and CDR2 SYGVQD (reference sequence). Trimming took off 2 bases at V and 0 bases at J, with 11 bases between the two ends. The CDR3 length is 15 residues. In nucleotides, the CDR3 is TGCGCCAGCAGTGAGAGGGCGTCCCTCTCCTACGAGCAGTACTTC. Translated: CASSERASLSYEQYF.